What follows are 29 T cell receptor beta chains derived from one specimen sequenced in a study of Graves' ophthalmopathy and Graves' hyperthyroidism. Amplified TCR beta CDR3 regions were obtained using RNA transcripts as template. RT-PCR with HTBI primers came first, then second-round multiplex PCR. TCRdb re-called the multiplex PCR reads through MiXCR, storing one row per CDR3 protein. The sample has 600,000 to 950,000 distinct CDR3 sequences, approximately 40% seen once. The sequenced sample was peripheral blood. All receptors derive from an adult man with Graves' ophthalmopathy.

This clonotype came up a few times. Sequence at one end of the junction differs from germline and may be a read error. The rearrangement links TRBV7-9 to TRBJ1-3; a weak D match, TRBD1 (5 bases). This CDR3 contains 15 residues. From germline, CDR1 is SEHNR and CDR2 FQNEAQ (reference sequence). The CDR3: CASSRDQGTGNTTYF. The CDR3 DNA reads TGTGCCAGCAGCCGGGACCAGGGAACTGGAAACACCACATATTTT.

Concerning this clonotype itself: It may be a read error: a sequence one base away is much more abundant. This rearrangement joins TRBV7-2 to TRBJ2-5, with D unresolved. CDR3 size: 15 residues. Germline CDR1 SGHTA, CDR2 FQGNSA. The CDR3 loop is CASSVKVLGGEAQYF. CDR3 nucleotides: TGTGCCAGCAGCGTAAAGGTCCTAGGCGGAGAGGCCCAGTACTTC.

For this clonotype: Lacking the conserved final phenylalanine or tryptophan, this CDR3 likely reflects a read error. The DNA is omitted, as the CDR3 cannot be located on it reliably, and the CDR3 follows TCRdb's listing. The CDR3 sequence: CSARGSSR. The chain combines TRBV20-1 with TRBJ2-7. Per germline, CDR1 DFQATT and CDR2 SNEGSKA (reference sequence). The CDR3 is 8 amino acids long, termini counted.

The chain uses TRBV7-9 and TRBJ1-2; 12 bases are shared with TRBD1. The CDR3 has 15 residues. Germline values: CDR1 SEHNR, CDR2 FQNEAQ (reference sequence). With V trimmed by 5 bases and J by 6 bases, 7 bases remained unmatched. DNA for the CDR3: TGTGCCAGCAGCCCCGGCGGGACAGGGGGCGATGGCTACACCTTC. Residues: CASSPGGTGGDGYTF.

Many counts were recorded for this clonotype. The rearrangement links TRBV9 to TRBJ1-2; D gene unclear. The length of the CDR3 is 16 residues. V was shortened by 2 bases and J by 1 base, with 15 bases between the two germline ends. Germline loops: CDR1 SGDLS, CDR2 YYNGEE. CDR3: CASSVSPSGDNYGYTF. The CDR3 coding sequence is TGTGCCAGCAGCGTCTCCCCTTCGGGAGATAACTATGGCTACACCTTC.

This clonotype was seen a handful of times. The J gene is TRBJ1-2, the V gene TRBV5-1; 10 nucleotides agree with TRBD1. With V trimmed by 4 bases and J by 4 bases, 10 bases remained unmatched. CDR3 length: 16 amino acids. The germline V gene encodes CDR1 SGHRS and CDR2 YFSETQ. The CDR3 DNA reads as TGCGCCAGCAGCACATGGACAGGGGGGGACGGCTATGGCTACACCTTC. Its protein product is CASSTWTGGDGYGYTF.

This clonotype has just one count. The chain uses TRBV10-3 and TRBJ2-7; D unclear. From germline, CDR1 is ENHRY and CDR2 SYGVKD. There are 14 residues in the CDR3. V lost 0 bases and J 7 bases, leaving 13 bases between the germline ends. DNA for the CDR3: TGTGCCATCAGTGAGTCAGGGCAAAATCAGGAGCAGTACTTC. Translation gives CAISESGQNQEQYF.

A remark on this clonotype: One end of the junction varies from germline; a read error may be responsible. The chain employs TRBV2 and TRBJ2-7; 9 bases align to TRBD2. The germline gives CDR1 SNHLY, CDR2 FYNNEI. The CDR3 is 14 amino acids. In DNA, the CDR3 is TGTGCCAGCAAGGGGCGCGGGGGGGCCTACAAGCAGTACTTC. This encodes CASKGRGGAYKQYF. The variable domain in full, completed from reference TRBV2 and TRBJ2-7, reads EPEVTQTPSHQVTQMGQEVILRCVPISNHLYFYWYRQILGQKVEFLVSFYNNEISEKSEIFDDQFSVERPDGSNFTLKIRSTKLEDSAMYFCASKGRGGAYKQYFGPGTRLTVT.

As to this clonotype: This clone may be a read error of a much larger clone one base away. V is TRBV7-2 and J is TRBJ2-5, with D unclear. Per the germline V gene, CDR1 is SGHTA and CDR2 is FQGNSA. CDR3 length: 12 residues. CDR3 loop: CANSWGQETQYF. CDR3 nucleotides: TGTGCCAACAGCTGGGGTCAAGAGACCCAGTACTTC.

A few counts support this clonotype. The chain has TRBV20-1 and TRBJ2-7, with D maybe TRBD1 (5 bases). Germline values: CDR1 DFQATT, CDR2 SNEGSKA (reference sequence). The length of the CDR3 is 15 residues. The germline V and J ends were trimmed by 0 bases and 1 base, with 13 bases remaining between them. Here the CDR3 DNA reads TGCAGTGCTAGAGATCTTATTGACAGATCCTACGAGCAGTACTTC. Amino acids: CSARDLIDRSYEQYF.

This chain connects TRBV2 to TRBJ2-7; TRBD1 aligns across 7 bases. Germline-derived CDR1 and CDR2 are SNHLY and FYNNEI. V lost 5 bases and J lost 4; bases outside the gene matches: 11. The CDR3 sequence is 15 residues long. CDR3 sequence (DNA): TGTGCCAGCAGTAAGGACTGGGACAGAGCGTACGAGCAGTACTTC. It specifies CASSKDWDRAYEQYF.

As regards this clonotype: A much larger clone differs by one base, so this may be a read error. In DNA, the CDR3 is TGTGCCAACAGGGACAGGTCTCAAGAGACCCAGTACTTC. Amino acids: CANRDRSQETQYF. The gene calls are TRBV12-3 or TRBV12-4 and TRBJ2-5; 8 bases match TRBD1. There are 13 residues in the CDR3. Trimming at V came to 10 bases and at J to 2 bases, leaving 6 bases not matched to a gene.

There are a few counts of this clonotype. This chain joins TRBV5-4 and TRBJ1-6; possible D gene TRBD1, 5 bases. CDR1 SGHNT and CDR2 YYREEE come from the germline V gene (reference sequence). Trimming took 4 bases from V and 8 from J, leaving 19 bases between them. The CDR3 totals 16 residues. CDR3 bases: TGTGCCAGCAGCCAAGAAAGGGGAGTTGGGGATTCACCCCTCCACTTT. Residues: CASSQERGVGDSPLHF.

This chain joins TRBV28 and TRBJ2-7; D is possibly TRBD1 (5 bases). V was trimmed by 6 bases and J by 4 bases, leaving 13 bases between them. Germline V gene lookup returns CDR1 MDHEN and CDR2 SYDVKM. This CDR3 region has 13 residues. The CDR3 nucleotides read TGTGCCAGCAGCCTGACAGAGTTATACGAGCAGTACTTC. Protein sequence: CASSLTELYEQYF.

The chain couples TRBV20-1 to TRBJ1-4, with D possibly matching TRBD1 (6 bases). V lost 6 bases and J 7 bases, leaving 15 bases between the germline ends. This CDR3 contains 13 residues. Looked up from germline, CDR1 is DFQATT and CDR2 is SNEGSKA (reference sequence). CDR3 bases: TGCAGTGCAGGCGGGGCACAGGGTGAAAAACTGTTTTTT. This gives the protein CSAGGAQGEKLFF.

The gene calls are TRBV20-1 and TRBJ2-7, with D maybe TRBD2 (5 bases). From germline, CDR1 is DFQATT and CDR2 SNEGSKA (reference sequence). CDR3 length: 16 residues. The ends were cut back, 0 bases at V and 3 bases at J, with 18 bases in the middle. CDR3 loop: CSARDFRAAEIYEQYF. CDR3 sequence (DNA): TGCAGTGCTAGAGATTTTAGGGCAGCGGAGATCTACGAGCAGTACTTC.

This clonotype has only a few counts. The chain has TRBV7-9 and TRBJ2-5; TRBD2 matches at 12 bases. The CDR3 has 17 residues. The germline CDR1 and CDR2 sequences are SEHNR and FQNEAQ (reference sequence). J was trimmed by 2 bases and V by 6 bases; bases with no gene match: 10. DNA of the CDR3: TGTGCCAGCAGTTCCCTAGCGGGGGGGCGAGAACAAGAGACCCAGTACTTC. Encoded protein: CASSSLAGGREQETQYF.

This clonotype was observed a handful of times. The chain has TRBV29-1 and TRBJ2-7; D remains unclear. The germline V gene encodes CDR1 SQVTM and CDR2 ANQGSEA. The V end lost 8 bases, the J end lost 2 bases, and 13 bases lay between the germline ends. The CDR3 is made up of 12 amino acids. The CDR3 DNA reads as TGCAGCTTGGTCGGCGGCACCTACGAGCAGTACTTC. Translating gives CSLVGGTYEQYF.

J is TRBJ1-6 and V is TRBV20-1; 9 positions agree with TRBD1. Germline CDR1 and CDR2: DFQATT and SNEGSKA (reference sequence). J was trimmed by 7 bases and V by 5 bases; bases with no gene match: 3. This CDR3 is built from 13 residues. CDR3 in DNA: TGCAGTGCTTTAGACAGGGGGAATTCACCCCTCCACTTT. Its protein is CSALDRGNSPLHF.

At least ten counts were recorded for this clonotype. The V and J genes are TRBV19 and TRBJ2-7; D is uncertain. Trimming removed 10 bases from V and 3 bases from J, with 16 bases in between. This CDR3 comprises 13 residues. CDR1 is LNHDA and CDR2 is SQIVND in the germline V gene (reference sequence). The CDR3, as DNA: TGTGCCACCTCCTCAGCGAGTTTCTACGAGCAGTACTTC. It translates to CATSSASFYEQYF. Combining the CDR3 with reference TRBV19 and TRBJ2-7 gives the whole variable domain DGGITQSPKYLFRKEGQNVTLSCEQNLNHDAMYWYRQDPGQGLRLIYYSQIVNDFQKGDIAEGYSVSREKKESFPLTVTSAQKNPTAFYLCATSSASFYEQYFGPGTRLTVT.

The rearrangement joins TRBV7-9 to TRBJ2-7, with D uncertain. Per germline, CDR1 SEHNR and CDR2 FQNEAQ (reference sequence). The CDR3 has 13 residues. Trimming took off 6 bases at V and 2 bases at J, with 11 bases between the two ends. The CDR3 reads CASSRIGAYEQYF. Written as DNA, the CDR3 is TGTGCCAGCAGTAGGATCGGAGCCTACGAGCAGTACTTC.

This clonotype was counted between two and nine times. The V and J genes are TRBV12-3 or TRBV12-4 and TRBJ1-5, with TRBD1 matching 7 bases. Trimming removed 3 bases from V and 2 bases from J; junction bases left unmatched: 7. The length of the CDR3 is 16 residues. The CDR3 nucleotides read TGTGCCAGCAGTTTTTTAGTCACAGGGGGCAATCAGCCCCAGCATTTT. The encoded protein is CASSFLVTGGNQPQHF.

As concerns this clonotype: The junction differs from germline at one of its ends, possibly a read error. The rearrangement joins TRBV10-3 to TRBJ2-7; D is unclear. This CDR3 region has 12 residues. Germline V lookup: CDR1 ENHRY, CDR2 SYGVKD. The CDR3 DNA sequence: TGTGCCAGCAGTTACGTGGATTACGAGCAGTACTTC. Encoded protein: CASSYVDYEQYF.

This clonotype was found many times. The rearrangement links TRBV2 to TRBJ1-1; a weak D match, TRBD1 (6 bases). The germline V gene has CDR1 SNHLY and CDR2 FYNNEI. The V end lost 6 bases, the J end lost 7 bases, and 15 bases lay between the germline ends. The CDR3 length is 13 residues. The CDR3 bases are TGTGCCAGCAGGGAGACAGGCGAGGGTGAAGCTTTCTTT. Its protein is CASRETGEGEAFF.

For this clonotype: The junction departs from the called germline gene at one end, perhaps through a read error. The J gene is TRBJ1-4, the V gene TRBV29-1; 10 bases are shared with TRBD1. The CDR3 length is 8 residues. Germline CDR1 SQVTM, CDR2 ANQGSEA. CDR3 amino acids: CSVGTGVF. In nucleotides, the CDR3 is TGCAGCGTCGGGACAGGGGTTTTT.

V gene TRBV19 combines with J gene TRBJ1-1; 11 positions agree with TRBD1. The CDR3 spans 16 residues. V shed 7 bases, J shed 0 bases, and the junction held 7 bases outside the gene matches. Germline V gene lookup returns CDR1 LNHDA and CDR2 SQIVND (reference sequence). This chain's CDR3 is CASTGQGAGMNTEAFF. CDR3 in DNA: TGTGCCAGTACCGGACAGGGGGCTGGGATGAACACTGAAGCTTTCTTT.

Points on this clonotype: This may come from a read error, since a much larger clone is one base off. The chain has TRBV29-1 and TRBJ1-2, with D possibly TRBD1 on 6 matching bases. Trimming pared 5 bases from V and 0 bases from J, leaving 13 bases between. Looked up from germline, CDR1 is SQVTM and CDR2 is ANQGSEA. The CDR3 covers 14 residues. CDR3 in amino acids: CSVSPGHANYGYTF. CDR3 nucleotides: TGCAGCGTTTCCCCGGGACACGCTAACTATGGCTACACCTTC.

This clonotype was observed many times. The germline gene is not matched at one end of the junction; a read error may be the cause. The chain recombines TRBV2 with TRBJ2-7; D unclear. Germline loops: CDR1 SNHLY, CDR2 FYNNEI. This CDR3 contains 12 residues. The CDR3: CASSERLLEQSF. The CDR3 DNA sequence: TGTGCCAGCAGTGAACGGTTACTGGAACAGAGCTTC.

The chain employs TRBV29-1 and TRBJ1-2; D is uncertain. CDR1 and CDR2 (germline): SQVTM, ANQGSEA. The CDR3 spans 12 residues. Trimming took off 4 bases at V and 14 bases at J, with 20 bases between the two ends. The CDR3 loop reads CSVVSDSGIRTF. The CDR3 nucleotides read TGCAGCGTTGTATCGGACTCGGGGATAAGGACCTTC.